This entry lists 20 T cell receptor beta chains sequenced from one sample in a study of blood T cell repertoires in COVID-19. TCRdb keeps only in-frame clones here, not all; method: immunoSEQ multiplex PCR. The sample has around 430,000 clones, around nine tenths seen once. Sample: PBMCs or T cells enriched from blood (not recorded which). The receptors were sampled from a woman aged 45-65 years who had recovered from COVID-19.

CDR3 region: CASSLGLYNSPLHF. The CDR3 coding sequence is TGTGCCAGCAGCCTGGGACTCTATAATTCACCCCTCCACTTT. The chain links TRBV11-1 to TRBJ1-6; D may be TRBD1 (5 bases). CDR3 size: 14 residues. Trimming took off 5 bases at V and 3 bases at J, with 8 bases between the two ends. Germline CDR1 is SGHAT and CDR2 is FQDESV (reference sequence).

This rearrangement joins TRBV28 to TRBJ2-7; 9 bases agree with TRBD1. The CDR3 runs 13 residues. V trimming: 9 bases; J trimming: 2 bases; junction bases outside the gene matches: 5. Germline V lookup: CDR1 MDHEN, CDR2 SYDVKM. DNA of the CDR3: TGTGCCAGTATCGGGACAGGGACCTACGAGCAGTACTTC. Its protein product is CASIGTGTYEQYF.

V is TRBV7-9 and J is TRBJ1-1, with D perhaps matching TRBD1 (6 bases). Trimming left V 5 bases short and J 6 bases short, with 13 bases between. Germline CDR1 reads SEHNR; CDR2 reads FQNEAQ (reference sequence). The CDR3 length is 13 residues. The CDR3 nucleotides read TGTGCCAGCAGCACCACCGGACAGTCTGAAGCTTTCTTT. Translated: CASSTTGQSEAFF.

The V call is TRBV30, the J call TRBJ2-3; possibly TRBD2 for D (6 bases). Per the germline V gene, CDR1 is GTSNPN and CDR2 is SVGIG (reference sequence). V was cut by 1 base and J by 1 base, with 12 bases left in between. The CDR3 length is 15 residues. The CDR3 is CAWSEGTPGTDTQYF. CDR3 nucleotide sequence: TGTGCCTGGAGTGAAGGGACTCCAGGCACAGATACGCAGTATTTT.

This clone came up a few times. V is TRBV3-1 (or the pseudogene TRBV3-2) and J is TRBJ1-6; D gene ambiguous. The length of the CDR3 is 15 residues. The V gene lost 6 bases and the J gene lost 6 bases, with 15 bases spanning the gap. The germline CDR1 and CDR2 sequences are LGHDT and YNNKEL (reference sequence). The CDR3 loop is CASSPPPGVNSPLHF. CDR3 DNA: TGTGCCAGCAGTCCCCCTCCAGGCGTTAATTCACCCCTCCACTTT.

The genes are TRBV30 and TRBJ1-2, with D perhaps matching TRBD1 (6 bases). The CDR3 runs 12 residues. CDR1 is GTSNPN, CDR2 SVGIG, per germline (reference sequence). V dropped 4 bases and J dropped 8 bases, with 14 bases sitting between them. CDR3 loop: CAWNRVSEGYTF. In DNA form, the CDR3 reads TGTGCCTGGAACAGGGTATCAGAGGGCTACACCTTC.

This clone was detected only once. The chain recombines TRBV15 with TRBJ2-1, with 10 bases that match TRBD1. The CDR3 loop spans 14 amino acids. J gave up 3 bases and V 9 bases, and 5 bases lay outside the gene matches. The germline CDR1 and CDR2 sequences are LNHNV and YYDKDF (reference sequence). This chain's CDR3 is CATRDRGLYNEQFF. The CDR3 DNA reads TGTGCCACGAGGGACAGGGGTCTCTACAATGAGCAGTTCTTC.

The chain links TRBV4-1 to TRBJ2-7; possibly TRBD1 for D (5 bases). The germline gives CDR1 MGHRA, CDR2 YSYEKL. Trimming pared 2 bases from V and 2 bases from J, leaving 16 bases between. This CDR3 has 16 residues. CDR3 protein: CASSQNQGPGPYEQYF. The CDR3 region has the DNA TGCGCCAGCAGCCAAAATCAGGGCCCAGGCCCCTACGAGCAGTACTTC.

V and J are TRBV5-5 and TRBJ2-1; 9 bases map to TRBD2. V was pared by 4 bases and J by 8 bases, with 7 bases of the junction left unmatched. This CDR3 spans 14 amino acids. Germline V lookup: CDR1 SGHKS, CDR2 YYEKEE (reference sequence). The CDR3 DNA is TGTGCCAGCAGCCGCTGGACTAGCGCCGATGAGCAGTTCTTC. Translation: CASSRWTSADEQFF.

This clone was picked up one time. The CDR3 is CASSPDYYPTDTQYF. The CDR3 region has the DNA TGTGCCAGCAGCCCGGATTACTATCCCACAGATACGCAGTATTTT. The rearrangement joins TRBV5-5 to TRBJ2-3; D unclear. Deletions cut 4 bases from V and 2 bases from J, with 14 bases between. Germline assignment: CDR1 SGHKS and CDR2 YYEKEE (reference sequence). The CDR3 runs to 15 residues.

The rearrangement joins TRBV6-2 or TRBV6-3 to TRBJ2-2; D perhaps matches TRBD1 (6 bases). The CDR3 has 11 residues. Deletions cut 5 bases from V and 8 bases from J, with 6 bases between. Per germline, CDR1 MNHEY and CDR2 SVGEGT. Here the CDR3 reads CASSQGGELFF. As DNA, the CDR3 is TGTGCCAGCAGTCAGGGGGGGGAGCTGTTTTTT.

The CDR3 spells CASSLAGTGSNQPQHF. CDR3 DNA sequence: TGTGCCAGCAGCTTAGCCGGGACAGGGAGCAATCAGCCCCAGCATTTT. The chain has TRBV11-2 and TRBJ1-5; 9 nucleotides agree with TRBD1. Germline V gene sequence: CDR1 SGHAT, CDR2 FQNNGV. This CDR3 contains 16 residues. Trimming took 1 base from V and 1 from J; bases not matched to a gene: 2.

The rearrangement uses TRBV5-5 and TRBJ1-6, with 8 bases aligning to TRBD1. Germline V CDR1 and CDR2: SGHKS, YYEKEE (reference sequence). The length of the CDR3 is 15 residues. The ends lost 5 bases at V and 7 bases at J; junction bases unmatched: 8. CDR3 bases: TGTGCCAGCAGATCGACCGGGACAGGCAATTCACCCCTCCACTTT. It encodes CASRSTGTGNSPLHF.

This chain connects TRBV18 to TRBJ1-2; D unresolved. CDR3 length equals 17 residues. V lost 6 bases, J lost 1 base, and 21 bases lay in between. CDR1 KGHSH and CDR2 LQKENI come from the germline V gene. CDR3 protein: CASSPRERSLFNYGYTF. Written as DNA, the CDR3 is TGTGCCAGCTCGCCAAGGGAGCGCAGCCTTTTTAACTATGGCTACACCTTC. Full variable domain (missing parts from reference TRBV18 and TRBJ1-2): NAGVMQNPRHLVRRRGQEARLRCSPMKGHSHVYWYRQLPEEGLKFMVYLQKENIIDESGMPKERFSAEFPKEGPSILRIQQVVRGDSAAYFCASSPRERSLFNYGYTFGSGTRLTVV.

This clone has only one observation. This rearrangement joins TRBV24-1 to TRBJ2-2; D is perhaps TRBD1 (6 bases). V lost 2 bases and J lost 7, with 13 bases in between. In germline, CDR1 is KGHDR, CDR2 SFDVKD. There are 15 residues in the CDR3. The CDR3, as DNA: TGTGCCACCAGTGATTCAGGGGCATGGGGCGGGGAGCTGTTTTTT. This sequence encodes CATSDSGAWGGELFF.

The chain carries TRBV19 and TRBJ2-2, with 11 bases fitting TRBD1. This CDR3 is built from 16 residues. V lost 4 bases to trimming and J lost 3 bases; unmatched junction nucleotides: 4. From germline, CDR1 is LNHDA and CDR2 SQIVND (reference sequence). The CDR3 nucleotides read TGTGCCAGTAGTAGACGGGACAGGGGGGACACCGGGGAGCTGTTTTTT. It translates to CASSRRDRGDTGELFF.

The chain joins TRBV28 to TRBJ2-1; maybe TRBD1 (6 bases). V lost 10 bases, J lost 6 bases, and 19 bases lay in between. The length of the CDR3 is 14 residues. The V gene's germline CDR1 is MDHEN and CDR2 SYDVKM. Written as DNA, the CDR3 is TGTGCCATCACCGGGACAAATCATATCAATGAGCAGTTCTTC. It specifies CAITGTNHINEQFF.

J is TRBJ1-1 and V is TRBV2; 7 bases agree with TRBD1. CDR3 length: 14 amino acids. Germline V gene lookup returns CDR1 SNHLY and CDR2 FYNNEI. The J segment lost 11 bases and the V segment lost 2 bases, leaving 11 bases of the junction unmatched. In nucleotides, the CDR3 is TGTGCCAGCAGTGAAAACAGGGGTAGTATTGTTGCTTTCTTT. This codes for CASSENRGSIVAFF.

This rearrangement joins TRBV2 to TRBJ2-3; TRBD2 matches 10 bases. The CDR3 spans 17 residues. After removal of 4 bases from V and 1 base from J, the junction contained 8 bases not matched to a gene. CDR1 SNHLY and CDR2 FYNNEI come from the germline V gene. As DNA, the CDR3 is TGTGCCAGCAGTGCCGGTAGCGGGGGGCCGCGCACAGATACGCAGTATTTT. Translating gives CASSAGSGGPRTDTQYF.

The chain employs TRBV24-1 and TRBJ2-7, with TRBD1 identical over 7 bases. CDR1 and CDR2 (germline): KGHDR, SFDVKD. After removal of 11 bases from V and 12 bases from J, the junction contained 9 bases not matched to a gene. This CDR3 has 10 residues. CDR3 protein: CAIKQGDAYF. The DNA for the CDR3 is TGTGCCATCAAGCAGGGGGACGCGTACTTC.